Following are 10 T cell receptor beta chains from one sample sequenced in a study of T cell responses to AZD1222 COVID-19 vaccine. Produced via immunoSEQ multiplex PCR; TCRdb's table is partial and in-frame only. The sample has some 150,000 clones; about nine tenths are singletons. Source: peripheral blood, taken on day 0 of AZD1222 vaccination. These receptor sequences come from an adult in good health.

DNA of the CDR3: TGTGCCAGCAGTCCCACCGGACAGCCTATTAATGAAAAACTGTTTTTT. Translated: CASSPTGQPINEKLFF. This chain uses TRBV27 with TRBJ1-4; tentative D call: TRBD1 (6 bases). This CDR3 has 16 residues. Looked up from germline, CDR1 is MNHEY and CDR2 is SMNVEV (reference sequence). V lost 5 bases to trimming and J lost 4 bases, with 17 bases between them.

The chain recombines TRBV11-3 with TRBJ2-1; 8 nucleotides line up with TRBD2. CDR3 size: 16 residues. Per germline, CDR1 SGHNT and CDR2 YENEEA. Trimming removed 4 bases from V and 3 bases from J; junction bases left unmatched: 8. DNA for the CDR3: TGTGCCAGCAGCTCCCGACTAAGCGGGAGCTACAATGAGCAGTTCTTC. Translation: CASSSRLSGSYNEQFF.

The CDR3, as DNA: TGTGCCAGCAGCCAAGCCTTTCAGGAGGCTGGGAACACTGAAGCTTTCTTT. This sequence encodes CASSQAFQEAGNTEAFF. The chain is built from TRBV3-1 (or the pseudogene TRBV3-2) and TRBJ1-1, with D unclear. From germline, CDR1 is LGHDT and CDR2 YNNKEL (reference sequence). V was pared by 1 base and J by 1 base, with 16 bases between. This CDR3 spans 17 amino acids.

The chain joins TRBV5-6 to TRBJ2-2; 10 positions match TRBD1. The V and J ends lost 5 bases and 7 bases, in that order; junction bases with no gene match: 5. CDR3 length: 14 residues. The germline CDR1 and CDR2 sequences are SGHDT and YYEEEE. The CDR3 coding sequence is TGTGCCAGCAGGAGACAGGGGGCGAACGGGGAGCTGTTTTTT. Translation: CASRRQGANGELFF. Looking up the rest from reference TRBV5-6 and TRBJ2-2 gives the full variable domain: DAGVTQSPTHLIKTRGQQVTLRCSPKSGHDTVSWYQQALGQGPQFIFQYYEEEERQRGNFPDRFSGHQFPNYSSELNVNALLLGDSALYLCASRRQGANGELFFGEGSRLTVL.

The J gene is TRBJ1-1, the V gene TRBV10-3; D remains unclear. CDR3 length: 15 residues. The V gene lost 0 bases and the J gene lost 5 bases, with 13 bases spanning the gap. Per the germline V gene, CDR1 is ENHRY and CDR2 is SYGVKD. Here the CDR3 DNA reads TGTGCCATCAGTGAGTCTTGGCGTATGGGAACTGAAGCTTTCTTT. Encoded protein: CAISESWRMGTEAFF.

V gene TRBV7-3 combines with J gene TRBJ2-5; 7 positions agree with TRBD2. CDR3 length equals 15 residues. V trimming: 5 bases; J trimming: 0 bases; junction bases outside the gene matches: 6. Germline assignment: CDR1 SGHTA and CDR2 FQGTGA. The chain's CDR3 is CASSLMGGDQETQYF. In DNA, the CDR3 is TGTGCCAGCAGCCTAATGGGAGGGGACCAAGAGACCCAGTACTTC.

The chain combines TRBV29-1 with TRBJ2-5; D is possibly TRBD2 (6 bases). The ends were cut back, 4 bases at V and 0 bases at J, with 15 bases in the middle. CDR1 and CDR2 from the germline V gene are SQVTM and ANQGSEA. This CDR3 spans 15 amino acids. CDR3 residues: CSVVKTSPYQETQYF. The CDR3 bases are TGCAGCGTTGTGAAAACTAGCCCGTACCAAGAGACCCAGTACTTC.

The chain combines TRBV6-2 or TRBV6-3 with TRBJ2-1; 10 nucleotides align to TRBD1. After removal of 6 bases from V and 3 bases from J, the junction contained 5 bases not matched to a gene. CDR3 length: 15 amino acids. Germline-derived CDR1 and CDR2 are MNHEY and SVGEGT. CDR3: CASSKGTGDYNEQFF. CDR3 nucleotide sequence: TGTGCCAGCAGCAAAGGGACAGGGGACTACAATGAGCAGTTCTTC.

V and J are TRBV7-6 and TRBJ2-6; 7 bases map to TRBD2. This CDR3 region has 16 residues. CDR1 and CDR2 (germline): SGHVS, FNYEAQ. Trimming removed 9 bases from V and 1 base from J; junction bases left unmatched: 9. The CDR3 is CASAGDLGSGANVLTF. The CDR3 nucleotides are TGTGCCAGTGCGGGGGACCTTGGGTCTGGGGCCAACGTCCTGACTTTC.

V gene TRBV29-1 combines with J gene TRBJ2-7; 10 bases are shared with TRBD2. In germline, CDR1 is SQVTM, CDR2 ANQGSEA. After removal of 4 bases from V and 9 bases from J, the junction contained 15 bases not matched to a gene. This CDR3 is 15 amino acids long. CDR3 residues: CSVVGAGGPLGLQYF. As DNA, the CDR3 is TGCAGCGTTGTAGGAGCGGGAGGGCCTCTAGGTTTGCAGTACTTC.